This note documents a single TCR beta chain sequence. Its target is unknown. The sample originates from a study of OX40 agonist ivuxolimab in advanced cancers. Study as a whole: Patients treated during dose escalation were battling hepatocellular carcinoma, melanoma, renal cell or head and neck cancer.

The table came from immunoSEQ multiplex PCR; TCRdb's copy has only in-frame clones and leaves some out. This table has about 79,000 clones, 70% to 90% appearing once. Germline-derived CDR1 and CDR2 are SGHRS and YFSETQ. V was pared by 0 bases and J by 3 bases, with 5 bases of the junction left unmatched. This CDR3 region has 15 residues. Study conclusions and caveats: By week 6 at 0.1 to 3.0 mg/kg, blood CD4+ and CD8+ T cells had expanded clonally.

The source material was CD4+ or CD8+ T cells sorted from blood, sampled in a trial of the OX40 agonist ivuxolimab. The source is an adult with an advanced solid tumor such as melanoma, head and neck, liver or kidney cancer. V is TRBV5-1 and J is TRBJ2-7, with TRBD2 matching over 8 bases. The CDR3 region has the DNA TGCGCCAGCAGCTTGGGTTTAGCGGGAAGCTACGAGCAGTACTTC. Translating gives CASSLGLAGSYEQYF.